This TCR beta chain was sequenced during a study of blood T cell repertoires in COVID-19. About the research overall: There were acute and convalescent COVID-19 samples, and they came from the United States, Italy and Spain.

Clones were sequenced by immunoSEQ multiplex PCR, and TCRdb holds only the in-frame ones, with some missing. The sample includes under 300,000 clones, more than 85% of them seen just once. V was cut by 4 bases and J by 1 base, with 8 bases left in between. CDR1 SGHTS and CDR2 YDEGEE come from the germline V gene. The CDR3 extends over 13 amino acids. This clonotype was sampled from a woman in her seventies with active or convalescent COVID-19. The sample taken for sequencing was peripheral blood. The chain uses TRBV5-8 and TRBJ1-1, with D unresolved. The CDR3 spells CASSHRRNTEAFF. The CDR3 region has the DNA TGTGCCAGCAGCCATAGGAGGAACACTGAAGCTTTCTTT.